Listed here are 27 T cell receptor beta chains from one sample, sequenced in a study of blood T cell repertoires in COVID-19. Profiled with immunoSEQ multiplex PCR; TCRdb holds only in-frame clones, not every one. The profile shows around 200,000 clones, approximately 87% of them singletons. Sequencing was carried out using peripheral blood. The receptors were sampled from a person aged 70 to 79 with COVID-19, enrolled during active disease.

The genes are TRBV19 and TRBJ1-1, with no clear D. The CDR3 runs to 13 residues. The germline V and J ends were trimmed by 4 bases and 3 bases, with 9 bases remaining between them. The germline V gene encodes CDR1 LNHDA and CDR2 SQIVND (reference sequence). In DNA form, the CDR3 reads TGTGCCAGTAGTACCCCGGGTTACACTGAAGCTTTCTTT. Amino acids: CASSTPGYTEAFF.

The rearrangement joins TRBV28 to TRBJ2-1; TRBD2 is a possible D gene (5 bases). CDR1 and CDR2 (germline): MDHEN, SYDVKM. Trimming removed 6 bases at V and 5 bases at J, with 26 bases between. This CDR3 region has 18 residues. The CDR3 DNA follows: TGTGCCAGCAGCCTCACACCACTCGGGATTTCGGCCCACAATGAGCAGTTCTTC. Protein product: CASSLTPLGISAHNEQFF.

The chain carries TRBV30 and TRBJ2-4, with 14 bases matching TRBD2. Trimming took 0 bases from V and 1 from J; bases not matched to a gene: 8. The CDR3 runs to 19 residues. Germline CDR1 GTSNPN, CDR2 SVGIG (reference sequence). DNA for the CDR3: TGTGCCTGGAGTGTAGATGGGACTAGCGGGAGAGGGGCCAAAAACATTCAGTACTTC. Its protein product is CAWSVDGTSGRGAKNIQYF.

The rearrangement links TRBV7-2 to TRBJ1-5, with a possible D match to TRBD1 (6 bases). The CDR3 spans 13 residues. The germline V gene encodes CDR1 SGHTA and CDR2 FQGNSA. The germline V and J ends were trimmed by 5 bases and 3 bases, with 8 bases remaining between them. The DNA for the CDR3 is TGTGCCAGCAGCGGACAGAACAATCAGCCCCAGCATTTT. Its translation: CASSGQNNQPQHF.

This rearrangement joins TRBV28 to TRBJ2-7, with a weak D call TRBD2 (6 bases). The CDR3 covers 13 residues. The V gene lost 3 bases and the J gene lost 9 bases, with 15 bases spanning the gap. Per the germline V gene, CDR1 is MDHEN and CDR2 is SYDVKM. The CDR3: CASSLRGGDGQYF. The CDR3 DNA follows: TGTGCCAGCAGTTTGAGAGGAGGGGACGGGCAGTACTTC.

The CDR3: CATSGGVTNYGYTF. The DNA for the CDR3 is TGTGCCACCTCGGGGGGCGTAACTAACTATGGCTACACCTTC. This chain uses TRBV6-5 with TRBJ1-2; TRBD1 is a possible D gene (6 bases). Germline values: CDR1 MNHEY, CDR2 SVGAGI. This CDR3 comprises 14 residues. V lost 10 bases and J lost 0, with 15 bases in between.

The V call is TRBV2, the J call TRBJ2-7; TRBD2 matches 9 bases. Germline assignment: CDR1 SNHLY and CDR2 FYNNEI. V was clipped by 0 bases and J by 7 bases; unmatched bases: 4. This CDR3 comprises 14 residues. CDR3 region: CASSEATSGGEQYF. The DNA of the CDR3 is TGTGCCAGCAGTGAAGCGACTAGCGGCGGGGAGCAGTACTTC.

CDR3 sequence reads: CASKGAGSGNTEAFF. The CDR3 region has the DNA TGTGCCAGCAAGGGGGCCGGTTCAGGGAACACTGAAGCTTTCTTT. This sequence joins TRBV6-5 and TRBJ1-1; 7 nucleotides match TRBD1. Germline trimming cut 7 bases from V and 1 base from J; bases unmatched to any gene: 9. The CDR3 totals 15 residues. CDR1 is MNHEY, CDR2 SVGAGI, per germline.

As DNA, the CDR3 is TGCAGTGCTAGTCTAGGCGGGAGAAGCTCCTACGAGCAGTACTTC. This sequence encodes CSASLGGRSSYEQYF. The chain employs TRBV20-1 and TRBJ2-7, with 7 bases aligning to TRBD2. The V gene end was trimmed by 3 bases and the J gene end by 0 bases; junction bases not matched to a gene: 8. The CDR3 extends over 15 amino acids. The germline V gene has CDR1 DFQATT and CDR2 SNEGSKA (reference sequence).

This sequence joins TRBV28 and TRBJ1-2; the match to TRBD1 covers 7 bases. Germline values: CDR1 MDHEN, CDR2 SYDVKM. Trimming removed 2 bases from V and 6 bases from J; junction bases left unmatched: 15. The CDR3 consists of 17 residues. CDR3 sequence reads: CASSLLYRGGDGDGYTF. The CDR3 nucleotides read TGTGCCAGCAGTTTACTATATCGAGGGGGCGACGGTGATGGCTACACCTTC.

V and J are TRBV24-1 and TRBJ2-1; 12 nucleotides match TRBD2. Germline V gene data show CDR1 as KGHDR and CDR2 as SFDVKD. The junction had 5 bases not matched to a gene; V was cut back by 6 bases and J by 9 bases. The CDR3 runs to 14 residues. The CDR3 protein is CATSTSGRIREQFF. The CDR3 bases are TGTGCCACCAGTACTAGCGGGAGGATTCGTGAGCAGTTCTTC.

The chain combines TRBV18 with TRBJ1-4; the D is unclear. There are 14 residues in the CDR3. Trimming stripped 6 bases from V and 4 bases from J, with 12 bases between. Germline CDR1 reads KGHSH; CDR2 reads LQKENI. CDR3 in amino acids: CASSRFGNNEKLFF. For the CDR3, the DNA is TGTGCCAGCTCTAGATTCGGGAATAATGAAAAACTGTTTTTT.

This chain uses TRBV13 with TRBJ2-3; 9 positions match TRBD2. CDR3 length: 16 amino acids. The V gene's germline CDR1 is PRHDT and CDR2 FYEKMQ (reference sequence). Trimming cost V 5 bases and J 0 bases; bases outside gene matches: 6. The CDR3 here is CASSVNSGGSTDTQYF. The CDR3 DNA is TGTGCCAGCAGCGTAAATAGCGGGGGAAGCACAGATACGCAGTATTTT.

In its sample, this clone was seen once. The chain links TRBV7-2 to TRBJ1-1; D not resolved. The CDR3 runs to 15 residues. V lost 8 bases and J 10 bases, leaving 26 bases between the germline ends. Germline CDR1 reads SGHTA; CDR2 reads FQGNSA. In nucleotides, the CDR3 is TGTGCCAGCGCCATGAACCCCGGGTTTTCAACGACAGCTTTCTTT. The encoded protein is CASAMNPGFSTTAFF.

This clone was found once. CDR3 bases: TGTGCCAGCAGTTTAATGGACGGGACAATGAACACTGAAGCTTTCTTT. Its translation: CASSLMDGTMNTEAFF. The chain uses TRBV28 and TRBJ1-1; D is perhaps TRBD1 (6 bases). V shed 2 bases and J shed 0 bases, with 13 bases lying between them. Germline values: CDR1 MDHEN, CDR2 SYDVKM. The CDR3 length is 16 residues. Full variable domain (remainder filled in from reference TRBV28 and TRBJ1-1): DVKVTQSSRYLVKRTGEKVFLECVQDMDHENMFWYRQDPGLGLRLIYFSYDVKMKEKGDIPEGYSVSREKKERFSLILESASTNQTSMYLCASSLMDGTMNTEAFFGQGTRLTVV.

This chain uses TRBV19 with TRBJ1-2; D remains ambiguous. Trimming removed 7 bases from V and 4 bases from J, with 13 bases in between. This CDR3 is built from 13 residues. Germline values: CDR1 LNHDA, CDR2 SQIVND (reference sequence). The DNA for the CDR3 is TGTGCCAGTAACCCGTCACCAGTCTATGGCTACACCTTC. It is translated as CASNPSPVYGYTF.

Regarding this clone: Other DNA sequences in this specimen translate into the identical CDR3. The chain is built from TRBV7-2 and TRBJ2-7; D unclear. Per the germline V gene, CDR1 is SGHTA and CDR2 is FQGNSA. The CDR3 extends over 12 amino acids. With 5 bases removed from V and 0 bases from J, the gap between germline ends came to 5 bases. CDR3 residues: CASSPSSYEQYF. In DNA form, the CDR3 reads TGTGCCAGCAGCCCCTCCTCCTACGAGCAGTACTTC. Supplemented by reference TRBV7-2 and TRBJ2-7, the full variable domain reads GAGVSQSPSNKVTEKGKDVELRCDPISGHTALYWYRQSLGQGLEFLIYFQGNSAPDKSGLPSDRFSAERTGGSVSTLTIQRTQQEDSAVYLCASSPSSYEQYFGPGTRLTVT.

V and J are TRBV5-5 and TRBJ2-7; the D is unclear. From germline, CDR1 is SGHKS and CDR2 YYEKEE (reference sequence). With 3 bases removed from V and 6 bases from J, the gap between germline ends came to 13 bases. The CDR3 is 13 residues long. The CDR3, as DNA: TGTGCCAGCAGCTCCTATGAGGCCTTCGAGCAGTACTTC. Protein product: CASSSYEAFEQYF.

Points on this clone: The same CDR3 can be traced to other DNA sequences in this sample. V gene TRBV9 combines with J gene TRBJ2-2, with 13 bases identical to TRBD2. CDR3 size: 16 residues. Germline CDR1 reads SGDLS; CDR2 reads YYNGEE. Trimming removed 0 bases from V and 5 bases from J; junction bases left unmatched: 1. The chain's CDR3 is CASSVGLAGGTGELFF. CDR3 sequence (DNA): TGTGCCAGCAGCGTAGGACTAGCGGGAGGAACCGGGGAGCTGTTTTTT. Using reference TRBV9 and TRBJ2-2 for the parts outside the CDR3, the full variable domain is DSGVTQTPKHLITATGQRVTLRCSPRSGDLSVYWYQQSLDQGLQFLIQYYNGEERAKGNILERFSAQQFPDLHSELNLSSLELGDSALYFCASSVGLAGGTGELFFGEGSRLTVL.

This clone was observed a handful of times. This chain joins TRBV5-8 and TRBJ1-6; 8 nucleotides match TRBD1. The CDR3 is 17 amino acids. The V segment lost 4 bases and the J segment 3 bases; nucleotides outside the gene matches: 9. CDR1 is SGHTS, CDR2 YDEGEE, per germline. CDR3 nucleotides: TGTGCCAGCAGCGTGAGACAGGGGCGAAACTATAATTCACCCCTCCACTTT. The encoded protein is CASSVRQGRNYNSPLHF. The complete variable domain, with remaining parts taken from reference TRBV5-8 and TRBJ1-6, reads EAGVTQSPTHLIKTRGQQATLRCSPISGHTSVYWYQQALGLGLQFLLWYDEGEERNRGNFPPRFSGRQFPNYSSELNVNALELEDSALYLCASSVRQGRNYNSPLHFGNGTRLTVT.

V and J are TRBV5-5 and TRBJ2-5; TRBD2 matches at 8 bases. CDR1 and CDR2 (germline): SGHKS, YYEKEE (reference sequence). CDR3 length equals 16 residues. Unmatched junction bases numbered 11, after V lost 3 bases and J lost 4 bases. The CDR3 nucleotides are TGTGCCAGCAGCTCAATGAGCGGGGGCGGGAGAGAGACCCAGTACTTC. It codes for CASSSMSGGGRETQYF. Drawing the rest from reference TRBV5-5 and TRBJ2-5, the complete variable domain is DAGVTQSPTHLIKTRGQQVTLRCSPISGHKSVSWYQQVLGQGPQFIFQYYEKEERGRGNFPDRFSARQFPNYSSELNVNALLLGDSALYLCASSSMSGGGRETQYFGPGTRLLVL.

The sample holds one count of this clone. The chain recombines TRBV3-1 (or the pseudogene TRBV3-2) with TRBJ2-1, with 14 bases matching TRBD2. V lost 1 base and J lost 7; bases outside the gene matches: 6. The CDR3 contains 17 residues. Germline CDR1 LGHDT, CDR2 YNNKEL (reference sequence). CDR3 coding DNA: TGTGCCAGCAGCCAAGGCGCAGGACTAGCGGGAGGAAATGAGCAGTTCTTC. This encodes CASSQGAGLAGGNEQFF.

The chain combines TRBV28 with TRBJ2-1, with TRBD2 matching over 8 bases. CDR1 MDHEN and CDR2 SYDVKM come from the germline V gene. This CDR3 has 16 amino acids. With 0 bases clipped from V and 5 bases from J, the junction kept 6 bases outside the gene matches. In DNA form, the CDR3 reads TGTGCCAGCAGTTTATGGAGCGGGAGTGGTGACAATGAGCAGTTCTTC. This encodes CASSLWSGSGDNEQFF.

The chain uses TRBV5-5 and TRBJ1-6; D gene uncertain. CDR1 is SGHKS and CDR2 is YYEKEE in the germline V gene (reference sequence). Trimming took 4 bases from V and 1 from J, leaving 18 bases between them. The CDR3 contains 18 residues. The CDR3 sequence is CASSVTAGFASYNSPLHF. The CDR3 region has the DNA TGTGCCAGCAGCGTGACCGCGGGGTTTGCATCCTATAATTCACCCCTCCACTTT. The complete variable domain, with remaining parts taken from reference TRBV5-5 and TRBJ1-6, reads DAGVTQSPTHLIKTRGQQVTLRCSPISGHKSVSWYQQVLGQGPQFIFQYYEKEERGRGNFPDRFSARQFPNYSSELNVNALLLGDSALYLCASSVTAGFASYNSPLHFGNGTRLTVT.

The J gene is TRBJ2-5, the V gene TRBV12-2; the D call TRBD2 from the table was never checked on the DNA. TRBV12-2 is a pseudogene. The CDR3 is made up of 19 amino acids. Here the CDR3 reads CASRLALNEGSGRGETQYF. The CDR3, as DNA: TGTGCAAGTCGCTTAGCGCTAAATGAGGGTAGCGGGAGAGGGGAGACCCAGTACTTC.

The chain links TRBV28 to TRBJ1-3; D gene ambiguous. V lost 3 bases, J lost 3 bases, and 9 bases lay in between. Germline V gene data show CDR1 as MDHEN and CDR2 as SYDVKM. The CDR3 runs 14 residues. The CDR3 is CASSLIGVGNTIYF. The CDR3 nucleotides are TGTGCCAGCAGTTTGATCGGGGTTGGAAACACCATATATTTT.

The rearrangement joins TRBV10-3 to TRBJ2-7; no reliable D call. CDR1 ENHRY and CDR2 SYGVKD come from the germline V gene. Trimming stripped 8 bases from V and 0 bases from J, with 20 bases between. This CDR3 has 16 amino acids. The CDR3 DNA is TGTGCCATCCCTGATCGGTTGGCGGCTGACTCCTACGAGCAGTACTTC. Translation gives CAIPDRLAADSYEQYF.